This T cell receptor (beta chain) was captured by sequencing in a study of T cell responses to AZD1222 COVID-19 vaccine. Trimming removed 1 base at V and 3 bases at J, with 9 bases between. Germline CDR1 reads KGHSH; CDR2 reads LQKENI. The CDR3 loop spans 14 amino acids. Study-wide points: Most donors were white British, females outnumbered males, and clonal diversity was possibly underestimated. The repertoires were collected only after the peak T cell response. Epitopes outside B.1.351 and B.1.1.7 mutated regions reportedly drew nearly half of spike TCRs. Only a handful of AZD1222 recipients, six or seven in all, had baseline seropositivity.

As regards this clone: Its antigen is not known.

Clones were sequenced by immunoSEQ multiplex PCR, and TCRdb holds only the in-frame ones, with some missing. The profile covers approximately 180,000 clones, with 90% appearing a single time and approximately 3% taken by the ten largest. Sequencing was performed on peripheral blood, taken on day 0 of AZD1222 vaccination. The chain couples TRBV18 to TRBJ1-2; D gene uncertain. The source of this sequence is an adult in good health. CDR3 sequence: CASSPRQADYGYTF. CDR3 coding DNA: TGTGCCAGCTCACCACGTCAAGCGGACTATGGCTACACCTTC.